This record covers a single T cell receptor (beta chain). No antigen is known for it. The donors were healthy bone marrow donors. While unrecorded immune exposures were likely, the donors were nominally healthy when sampled. These data originate in a study of cytomegalovirus exposure and HLA in healthy donors. Study findings and constraints: Later, an analysis showed that TCR beta chains associated with HLA were more clonally expanded than others that were equally common. A previous analysis found most TCR beta V segments productive roughly 87% or roughly 30% of the time.

In the PCR, 60 Vbeta and 13 Jbeta primers were used. Sequencing was performed with immunoSEQ multiplex PCR; in TCRdb, only in-frame clones are kept and a portion is missing. Of approximately 140,000 clones detected, almost 80% appear once; the ten largest clones hold around 7%. Germline-derived CDR1 and CDR2 are SGHRS and YFSETQ. Trimming took 4 bases from V and 2 from J; bases not matched to a gene: 5. This CDR3 comprises 14 residues. The sequence was obtained from a woman aged 40 to 49 in good health and CMV-seropositive. The material sequenced was PBMCs. This chain links TRBV5-1 with TRBJ2-5; 7 bases are shared with TRBD1. CDR3 region: CASSVGTAQETQYF. CDR3 bases: TGCGCCAGCAGCGTAGGGACAGCTCAAGAGACCCAGTACTTC.